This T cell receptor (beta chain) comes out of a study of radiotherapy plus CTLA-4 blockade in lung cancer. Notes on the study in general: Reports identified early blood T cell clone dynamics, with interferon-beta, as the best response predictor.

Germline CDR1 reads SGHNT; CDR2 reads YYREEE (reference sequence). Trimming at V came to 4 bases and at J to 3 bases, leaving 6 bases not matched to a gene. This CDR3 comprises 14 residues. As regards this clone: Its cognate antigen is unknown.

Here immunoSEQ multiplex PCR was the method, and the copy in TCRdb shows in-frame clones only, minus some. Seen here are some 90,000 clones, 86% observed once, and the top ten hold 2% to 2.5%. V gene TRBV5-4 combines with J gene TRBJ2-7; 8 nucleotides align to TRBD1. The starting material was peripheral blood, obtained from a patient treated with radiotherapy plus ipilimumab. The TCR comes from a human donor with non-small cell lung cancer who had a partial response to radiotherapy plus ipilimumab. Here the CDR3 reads CASSPRTGNYEQYF. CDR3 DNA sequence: TGTGCCAGCAGCCCCCGGACAGGGAACTACGAGCAGTACTTC.